A single sample gave rise to the 19 T cell receptor beta chains below, sequenced in a study of T-cell reconstitution after alpha-beta-depleted transplantation in children (dated by TCRdb to 2016 to 2017). The sample's treatment or condition label, in plain terms: allogeneic hematopoietic cell transplantation with graft depleted of TCRalphabeta T cells and CD19 B cells. To prepare the library, PCR was applied. TCRdb shows the sequencer as Illumina HiSeq 2500. To normalize quantification of the TCRbeta repertoire, the TCR libraries were built with molecular barcoding that relied on unique molecular identifiers. TCRdb took the public reads, trimmed them with fastp at Q25, ran MiXCR for clone calling and kept in-frame beta chains. One record per CDR3 amino acid sequence lists the most common genes and DNA. This sample is represented by about 340,000 distinct CDR3 sequences; under 20% of them were singletons. Clones ranked in the top ten supply around 43% of the sample.

This specimen consisted of PBMCs, mostly from graft donor cells, obtained 360 days after TCRalphabeta/CD19-depleted stem cell transplant. These receptors were obtained from a male patient aged 2-9 years who had a stem cell transplant for acute lymphoblastic leukemia, so the T cells may come from the graft donor.

The chain has TRBV7-8 and TRBJ2-3; a weak D match, TRBD1 (6 bases). Germline-derived CDR1 and CDR2 are SGHVS and FQNEAQ. The CDR3 totals 15 residues. V lost 4 bases to trimming and J lost 5 bases, with 16 bases between them. CDR3 region: CASSYRAPYRDTQYF. CDR3 bases: TGTGCCAGCAGCTACAGGGCACCCTACCGAGATACGCAGTATTTT.

This clonotype has just a few counts. The V and J genes are TRBV28 and TRBJ2-6; 9 bases are shared with TRBD1. J lost 2 bases, V lost 5 bases, and 10 bases had no gene match. The CDR3 spans 18 residues. Germline CDR1 reads MDHEN; CDR2 reads SYDVKM. The chain's CDR3 is CASSPGGQGGTGANVLTF. The CDR3 DNA reads as TGTGCCAGCAGTCCGGGGGGACAGGGTGGCACTGGGGCCAACGTCCTGACTTTC.

There are a few counts of this clonotype. The chain links TRBV6-2 or TRBV6-3 to TRBJ1-2, with D perhaps TRBD1 (5 bases). The CDR3 covers 15 residues. V lost 2 bases and J 4 bases, leaving 14 bases between the germline ends. CDR1 MNHEY and CDR2 SVGEGT come from the germline V gene. The CDR3 loop is CASSYRGRPSYGYTF. CDR3 DNA: TGTGCCAGCAGTTACAGGGGCAGACCGTCCTATGGCTACACCTTC.

This clonotype was recorded a few times. The chain combines TRBV7-2 with TRBJ2-1, with TRBD1 as a possible D gene (6 bases). V lost 2 bases and J 4 bases, leaving 18 bases between the germline ends. CDR1 is SGHTA, CDR2 FQGNSA, per germline. The CDR3 is 17 residues long. CDR3 coding DNA: TGTGCCAGCAGCTTATGGGGAACAGGGTTTCAATACAATGAGCAGTTCTTC. It yields the protein CASSLWGTGFQYNEQFF.

This chain links TRBV5-1 with TRBJ2-4; D possibly corresponds to TRBD2 (6 bases). The ends were cut back, 4 bases at V and 2 bases at J, with 7 bases in the middle. Looked up from germline, CDR1 is SGHRS and CDR2 is YFSETQ. The CDR3 is 13 residues long. The chain's CDR3 is CASSAGTKNIQYF. CDR3 DNA: TGCGCCAGCAGCGCGGGGACCAAAAACATTCAGTACTTC.

The rearrangement uses TRBV16 and TRBJ2-5; possibly TRBD1 for D (6 bases). The germline V gene has CDR1 KGHSY and CDR2 FQNENV. Trimming removed 6 bases from V and 1 base from J, with 15 bases in between. This CDR3 is 15 amino acids long. Written as DNA, the CDR3 is TGTGCCAGCAGTCGATTACAGGGAACCCAAGAGACCCAGTACTTC. Translation gives CASSRLQGTQETQYF.

This clonotype was observed a handful of times. The V and J genes are TRBV20-1 and TRBJ2-3, with 8 bases identical to TRBD2. The V segment lost 6 bases and the J segment 1 base; nucleotides outside the gene matches: 6. The CDR3 extends over 14 amino acids. Germline CDR1 is DFQATT and CDR2 is SNEGSKA (reference sequence). The CDR3 here is CSATNSGGTDTQYF. The CDR3 bases are TGCAGTGCGACGAATAGCGGGGGCACAGATACGCAGTATTTT.

This clonotype has more than one count but fewer than ten. The chain carries TRBV5-4 and TRBJ2-7; 8 bases line up with TRBD1. This CDR3 has 16 amino acids. CDR1 and CDR2 from the germline V gene are SGHNT and YYREEE (reference sequence). Trimming at V came to 0 bases and at J to 0 bases, leaving 5 bases not matched to a gene. The CDR3 nucleotides are TGTGCCAGCAGCTTGGCCGGGACAGGAAGCTCCTACGAGCAGTACTTC. This codes for CASSLAGTGSSYEQYF.

V and J are TRBV28 and TRBJ2-7; the D call may be TRBD1 or TRBD2 (5 bases each). Trimming took off 3 bases at V and 2 bases at J, with 14 bases between the two ends. This CDR3 region has 15 residues. Germline lookup yields CDR1 MDHEN and CDR2 SYDVKM. As DNA, the CDR3 is TGTGCCAGCAGTTTGATTTGGGGGAGAGCCTACGAGCAGTACTTC. It specifies CASSLIWGRAYEQYF.

The chain joins TRBV4-1 to TRBJ2-3; TRBD2 agrees at 13 bases. CDR1 is MGHRA and CDR2 is YSYEKL in the germline V gene. The CDR3 spans 17 residues. The J segment lost 3 bases and the V segment lost 3 bases, leaving 6 bases of the junction unmatched. The CDR3 protein is CASSHGLAGVGTDTQYF. The CDR3 DNA is TGCGCCAGCAGCCACGGACTAGCGGGAGTTGGGACAGATACGCAGTATTTT.

This clonotype has a handful of counts. The V call is TRBV7-2, the J call TRBJ2-5; D is unresolved. The ends were cut back, 4 bases at V and 5 bases at J, with 23 bases in the middle. This CDR3 is 17 amino acids long. Germline V gene sequence: CDR1 SGHTA, CDR2 FQGNSA. CDR3 loop: CASSYPGGVGGRETQYF. Written as DNA, the CDR3 is TGTGCCAGCAGCTACCCCGGCGGAGTAGGTGGTCGGGAGACCCAGTACTTC.

The chain uses TRBV6-4 and TRBJ2-1; unclear D gene. V gave up 2 bases and J gave up 6 bases, with 14 bases separating them. The CDR3 totals 15 residues. The germline V gene encodes CDR1 MRHNA and CDR2 SNTAGT. The CDR3 region is CASSDKATDRNEQFF. The DNA of the CDR3 is TGTGCCAGCAGTGACAAAGCTACGGACCGCAATGAGCAGTTCTTC.

This clonotype has more than one count but fewer than ten. The rearrangement joins TRBV5-1 to TRBJ2-3; TRBD1 might be the D (6 bases). The CDR3 spans 15 residues. Deletions cut 0 bases from V and 5 bases from J, with 13 bases between. Germline CDR1 reads SGHRS; CDR2 reads YFSETQ. In DNA, the CDR3 is TGCGCCAGCAGCTTGGGACAGGTGCATCGAGATACGCAGTATTTT. Its protein is CASSLGQVHRDTQYF.

The table lists this clonotype with a few counts. This chain uses TRBV20-1 with TRBJ2-7; the D is unclear. CDR3 length: 11 residues. Looked up from germline, CDR1 is DFQATT and CDR2 is SNEGSKA (reference sequence). V lost 1 base, J lost 3 bases, and 4 bases lay in between. The CDR3 region is CSARAIYEQYF. CDR3 DNA: TGCAGTGCTAGAGCGATCTACGAGCAGTACTTC.

This chain's CDR3 is CSARGGRAVETQYF. CDR3 in DNA: TGCAGTGCTAGAGGCGGGAGGGCCGTGGAGACCCAGTACTTC. The V and J genes are TRBV20-1 and TRBJ2-5, with 9 bases identical to TRBD2. J lost 5 bases, V lost 1 base, and 5 bases had no gene match. This CDR3 has 14 amino acids. Germline CDR1 reads DFQATT; CDR2 reads SNEGSKA (reference sequence).

This clonotype appeared many times. V is TRBV20-1 and J is TRBJ2-1, with TRBD2 identical over 8 bases. The CDR3 loop spans 16 amino acids. V shed 0 bases, J shed 5 bases, and the junction held 9 bases outside the gene matches. Looked up from germline, CDR1 is DFQATT and CDR2 is SNEGSKA (reference sequence). The chain's CDR3 is CSARDWVELADNEQFF. CDR3 sequence (DNA): TGCAGTGCTAGAGATTGGGTGGAACTAGCGGACAATGAGCAGTTCTTC.

This clonotype has more than one count but fewer than ten. V is TRBV24-1 and J is TRBJ2-1, with 9 bases fitting TRBD1. Germline CDR1 is KGHDR and CDR2 is SFDVKD. The CDR3 is 16 amino acids. J gave up 4 bases and V 4 bases, and 7 bases lay outside the gene matches. CDR3: CATSETGTGLYNEQFF. The CDR3 DNA sequence: TGTGCCACCAGTGAGACCGGGACAGGGCTTTACAATGAGCAGTTCTTC.

The genes are TRBV20-1 and TRBJ2-5, with D perhaps TRBD1 or TRBD2 (6 bases each). The V end was cut by 7 bases, the J end by 0 bases, with 12 bases between. This CDR3 comprises 13 residues. Germline V gives CDR1 DFQATT, CDR2 SNEGSKA (reference sequence). The CDR3 loop is CSGRGRYQETQYF. DNA for the CDR3: TGCAGTGGGAGGGGGAGGTACCAAGAGACCCAGTACTTC.

This clonotype has a count of ten or more. The chain joins TRBV12-5 to TRBJ1-1; D is ambiguous. The CDR3 extends over 15 amino acids. The germline V gene has CDR1 LGHNT and CDR2 FRNRAP. V was cut by 0 bases and J by 3 bases, with 11 bases left in between. In DNA form, the CDR3 reads TGTGCTAGTGGTTTGGTACTGGGCAGACACACTGAAGCTTTCTTT. Its translation is CASGLVLGRHTEAFF.